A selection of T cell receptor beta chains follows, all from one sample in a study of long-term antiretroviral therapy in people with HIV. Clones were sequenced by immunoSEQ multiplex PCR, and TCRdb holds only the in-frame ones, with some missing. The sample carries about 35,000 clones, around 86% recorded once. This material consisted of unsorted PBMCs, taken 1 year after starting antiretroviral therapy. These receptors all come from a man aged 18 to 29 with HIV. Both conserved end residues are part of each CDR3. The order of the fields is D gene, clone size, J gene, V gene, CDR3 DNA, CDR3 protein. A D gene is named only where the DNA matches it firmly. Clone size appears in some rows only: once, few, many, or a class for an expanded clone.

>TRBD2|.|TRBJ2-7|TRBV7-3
TGTGCCAGCAGCTTAGGGGCGGGAGGGTACGAGCAGTACTTC
CASSLGAGGYEQYF
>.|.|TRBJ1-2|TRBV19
TGTGCCAGTAGTCCCCGTTCACTCAACTATGGCTACACCTTC
CASSPRSLNYGYTF
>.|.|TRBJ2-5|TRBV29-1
TGCAGCGTTGAAGTGGGGAGCGGTCTTCAAGAGACCCAGTACTTC
CSVEVGSGLQETQYF
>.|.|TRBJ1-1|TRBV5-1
TGCGCCAGCAGCCCCCAAGAAATCTTCATCGGCATGGGCACTGAAGCTTTCTTT
CASSPQEIFIGMGTEAFF
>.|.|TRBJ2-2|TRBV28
TGTGCCAGCAGTTCACCCCGCCCGGGGGCCGGCACCGGGGAGCTGTTTTTT
CASSSPRPGAGTGELFF
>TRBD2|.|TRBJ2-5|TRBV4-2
TGTGCCAGCAGCCAAGAGGTAGCGGGCGGAGCGGAGACCCAGTACTTC
CASSQEVAGGAETQYF
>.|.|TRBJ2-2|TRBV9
TGTGCCAGCAGCGTAGCTCCAGGGGCGAACACCGGGGAGCTGTTTTTT
CASSVAPGANTGELFF
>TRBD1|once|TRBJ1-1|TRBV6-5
TGTGCCAGCAGTTACTCCTGGACAGGGGTTACTGAAGCTTTCTTT
CASSYSWTGVTEAFF
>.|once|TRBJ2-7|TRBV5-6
TGTGCCAGCAGCTTGGGACGGGACTACGAGCAGTACTTC
CASSLGRDYEQYF
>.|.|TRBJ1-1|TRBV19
TGTGCCAGTAGTATAAATGAGAACACTGAAGCTTTCTTT
CASSINENTEAFF
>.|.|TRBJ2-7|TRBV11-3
TGTGCCAGCAGCTTAGATAGGACAGCCTCCTACGAGCAGTACTTC
CASSLDRTASYEQYF
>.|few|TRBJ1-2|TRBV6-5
TGTGCCAGCAGCCTAGACGGTATCCAATCCTCTGGCTACACCTTC
CASSLDGIQSSGYTF
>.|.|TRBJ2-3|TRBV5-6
TGTGCCAGCAGCTCGGAGGGGTTCAGGTCACCTACGCGCACAGATACGCAGTATTTT
CASSSEGFRSPTRTDTQYF
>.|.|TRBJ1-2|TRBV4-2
TGTGCCAGTAGGGGAGAGGACAGTCTTGCTAACTATGGCTACACCTTC
CASRGEDSLANYGYTF
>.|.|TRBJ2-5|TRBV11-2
TGTGCCAGCTCCCCCAGGCAAGCTTGGTACCAAGAGACCCAGTACTTC
CASSPRQAWYQETQYF
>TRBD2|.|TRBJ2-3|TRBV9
TGTGCCAGCAGCGTAGCGCCTAGCGGGGGAAGCACAGATACGCAGTATTTT
CASSVAPSGGSTDTQYF
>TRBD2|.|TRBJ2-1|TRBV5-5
TGTGCCAGCAGCTTCGGCCTAGCGGGAGACTATGAGCAGTTCTTC
CASSFGLAGDYEQFF
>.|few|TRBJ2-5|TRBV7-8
TGTGCCAGCAGCTTAGCTCCCCAGTACTTC
CASSLAPQYF
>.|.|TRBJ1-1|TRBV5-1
TGCGCCAGCAGCTTACGGAGGGGGATCACTGAAGCTTTCTTT
CASSLRRGITEAFF
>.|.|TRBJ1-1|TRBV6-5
TGTGCCAGCAGTTACAGGGAGGGAAACACTGAAGCTTTCTTT
CASSYREGNTEAFF
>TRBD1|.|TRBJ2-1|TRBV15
TGTGCCACCAGCCGGAAGCCACAGGGGGCGGGCAATGAGCAGTTCTTC
CATSRKPQGAGNEQFF
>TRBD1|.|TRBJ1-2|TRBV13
TGTGCCAGCAGCTTAGGTACAGGGGGCATTAATAACTATGGCTACACCTTC
CASSLGTGGINNYGYTF
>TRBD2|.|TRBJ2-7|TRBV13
TGTGCCAGCAGCCCTCCGGGGGGGGTTTACGAGCAGTACTTC
CASSPPGGVYEQYF
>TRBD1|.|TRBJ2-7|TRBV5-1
TGCGCCAGCAGGGCCGGGACAGGCTACTACGAGCAGTACTTC
CASRAGTGYYEQYF
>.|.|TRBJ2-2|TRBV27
TGTGCCAGCAGTTTCCGACTTGTTGACGGGGAGCTGTTTTTT
CASSFRLVDGELFF
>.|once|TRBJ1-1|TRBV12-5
TGTGCTAGTGGATGGGGGGGGAACACTGAAGCTTTCTTT
CASGWGGNTEAFF
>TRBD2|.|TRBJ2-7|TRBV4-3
TGCGCCAGCAGCCAGAGCGGGAGTCGGTCCTACGAGCAGTACTTC
CASSQSGSRSYEQYF
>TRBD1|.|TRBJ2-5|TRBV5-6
TGTGCCAGCAGCACTGCACAGGGGCTGTGGCAAGAGACCCAGTACTTC
CASSTAQGLWQETQYF
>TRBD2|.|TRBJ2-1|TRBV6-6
TGTGCCAGCAGTCCCAGTGGGACTACCTACAATGAGCAGTTCTTC
CASSPSGTTYNEQFF
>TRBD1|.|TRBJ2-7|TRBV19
TGTGCCAGTAGTAGCGGGACAGGGAACGAGCAGTACTTC
CASSSGTGNEQYF
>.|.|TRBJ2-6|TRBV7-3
TGTGCCAGCAGCTCTACCGGGCCGACGATCTCTGGGGCCAACGTCCTGACTTTC
CASSSTGPTISGANVLTF
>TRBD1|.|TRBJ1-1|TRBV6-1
TGTGCCAGCAGTAGACAGGGATTGGGCACTGAAGCTTTCTTT
CASSRQGLGTEAFF
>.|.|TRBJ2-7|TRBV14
TGTGCCAGCAGCCAATTATGGGGGGCCTACGAGCAGTACTTC
CASSQLWGAYEQYF
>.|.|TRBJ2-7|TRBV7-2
TGTGCCAGCAGCCCGCCGGGATACGAGCAGTACTTC
CASSPPGYEQYF
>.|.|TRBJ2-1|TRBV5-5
TGTGCCAGCAGCTTCGGGGGGCTTAATGAGCAGTTCTTC
CASSFGGLNEQFF
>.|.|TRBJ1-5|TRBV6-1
TGTGCCAGCAGTGAAGTCGGAGGGTATCAGCCCCAGCATTTT
CASSEVGGYQPQHF